This TCR beta chain emerged from a study of identifying expanded T cells in peripheral blood. Collection occurred without any documented infections or immune events in donors. The table came from immunoSEQ multiplex PCR; TCRdb's copy has only in-frame clones and leaves some out. The sample lists roughly 120,000 clones; less than 90% were seen once. Study conclusions and caveats: Clone count variance between approximately two-week samples rose with total template count.

Notes on this clone: Its antigen is unknown.

CDR3 size: 14 residues. This TCR was recovered from a person aged 18-69 years in good health. This sequence joins TRBV21-1 and TRBJ1-3; whether TRBD1, the table's D call, matches the DNA was not checked. TRBV21-1 is tagged as a pseudogene. The sequenced sample was blood. This CDR3 is CASSGTDTGNTIYF. The CDR3 coding sequence is TGTGCCAGCTCCGGGACAGACACTGGAAACACCATATATTTT.